Included here is one TCR beta chain sequence, with context. Only in-frame clones appear in the TCRdb table, and some are missing; sequencing was by immunoSEQ multiplex PCR. The sample comprises 300,000 to 400,000 clones, roughly nine tenths of which are singletons, and over 0.95% rests with the top ten. The sample originates from a study of blood T cell repertoires in COVID-19. At the level of the study: Whether acute or convalescent, the COVID-19 samples came from the United States, Italy and Spain.

Recovered status in Cohort 3 required two negative PCRs, clearance, or symptom resolution. Specimen: PBMCs or T cells enriched from blood (not recorded which). The clonotype was recovered from a man between 18 and 29 years old who had recovered from COVID-19.

DNA for the CDR3: TGTGCCAGCAGCTTGATTCCGGGACAGCCAAACGAGCTGTTTTTT. This translates into CASSLIPGQPNELFF. This chain connects TRBV5-4 to TRBJ2-2, with TRBD1 identical over 7 bases. Germline V gene data show CDR1 as SGHNT and CDR2 as YYREEE (reference sequence). The CDR3 extends over 15 amino acids. V was pared by 1 base and J by 11 bases, with 11 bases of the junction left unmatched.